A selection of T cell receptor beta chains follows, all from one sample in a study of cytotoxic CD8 clonotypes in ibrutinib-treated CLL. Sequencing used immunoSEQ multiplex PCR; TCRdb keeps in-frame clones, though not all of them. The sample yields more than 200,000 clones, 70% seen once. Here the sequenced sample was PBMCs, taken after 12 months of ibrutinib treatment. Every receptor here comes from a human donor with chronic lymphocytic leukemia. Each CDR3 is given with its conserved first and last residue. The D gene is left open where the match is weak. A row's size may be missing; if present it is once, few, many or a size class.

CDR3 DNA | CDR3 protein | clone size | J gene | V gene | D gene
TGTGCCAGCAGCTTGGGACCGGACCACATTCAGTACTTC | CASSLGPDHIQYF | - | TRBJ2-4 | TRBV5-6 | -
TGTGCCAGCAGTTTAGGGGGGAGTTATAGCAATCAGCCCCAGCATTTT | CASSLGGSYSNQPQHF | - | TRBJ1-5 | TRBV28 | -
TGCGCCAGCAGCTCGCCCCAGGGGGCTCGGAATTCACCCCTCCACTTT | CASSSPQGARNSPLHF | - | TRBJ1-6 | TRBV5-1 | TRBD1
TGTGCCAGCAGCCAAGTTCTATCCACTAGCGTGAATGAGCAGTTCTTC | CASSQVLSTSVNEQFF | - | TRBJ2-1 | TRBV4-2 | TRBD2
TGTGCCAGCAGTGAAGCGCCGGGAGGACACAATGAGCAGTTCTTC | CASSEAPGGHNEQFF | few | TRBJ2-1 | TRBV6-1 | TRBD2
TGTGCTAGTTCAGGGGAGGGACTGGCTAATTCACCCCTCCACTTT | CASSGEGLANSPLHF | few | TRBJ1-6 | TRBV12-5 | -
TGTGCCATCACGGGAGGACTTAGCAATCAGCCCCAGCATTTT | CAITGGLSNQPQHF | few | TRBJ1-5 | TRBV28 | -
TGTGCCAGCAGCCCCAGCTGGGGGGAGGTCGAGCAGTTCTTC | CASSPSWGEVEQFF | - | TRBJ2-1 | TRBV7-7 | -
TGTGCCAGCTCACCGATTGAGAACAACTATGGCTACACCTTC | CASSPIENNYGYTF | - | TRBJ1-2 | TRBV18 | -
TGCGCCAGCAGCTTGGGGACTAGCGGGAGGGTGGATACGCAGTATTTT | CASSLGTSGRVDTQYF | few | TRBJ2-3 | TRBV5-1 | TRBD2
TGTGCCAGCATCAGGACAGGAGCCTCTGGAAACACCATATATTTT | CASIRTGASGNTIYF | - | TRBJ1-3 | TRBV2 | TRBD1
TGTGCCAGCTCACCGATGGACGGGAACACTGAAGCTTTCTTT | CASSPMDGNTEAFF | - | TRBJ1-1 | TRBV18 | -
TGTGCCAGCAGCGTAGCGGTCTTCCCTGAAAAACTGTTTTTT | CASSVAVFPEKLFF | - | TRBJ1-4 | TRBV9 | -
TGTGCCAGCAGCAGAGGTTCACGGGCAGGAAGCAATCAAGAGACCCAGTACTTC | CASSRGSRAGSNQETQYF | - | TRBJ2-5 | TRBV11-3 | -
TGCGCCAGCAGGGGGACCCTAAGCGGGACCCAGTACTTC | CASRGTLSGTQYF | - | TRBJ2-5 | TRBV5-1 | -
TGTGCCAGCAGCTTACGGGGGGCGCTAGCAACCTACGGCAATGAGCAGTTCTTC | CASSLRGALATYGNEQFF | - | TRBJ2-1 | TRBV7-2 | -
TGTGCCAGCAGCACGAGACTAGCGAGGCATGAGCAGTTCTTC | CASSTRLARHEQFF | - | TRBJ2-1 | TRBV5-4 | TRBD2
TGTGCCAGCAGCCCTGGGGGGGGAAGAGTAAAATACAATGAGCAGTTCTTC | CASSPGGGRVKYNEQFF | - | TRBJ2-1 | TRBV7-2 | TRBD2
TGTGCCAGCAGCCTTACCGTTAGGGTAGGGGGCTACACCTTC | CASSLTVRVGGYTF | - | TRBJ1-2 | TRBV27 | -
TGTGCCAGCTCACCACGGGGGGTAATAGGAGAGCAGTACTTC | CASSPRGVIGEQYF | - | TRBJ2-7 | TRBV18 | -
TGTGCCAGCAGCCTAAGGACAGACTTCAATTCACCCCTCCACTTT | CASSLRTDFNSPLHF | - | TRBJ1-6 | TRBV2 | -
TGTGCCAGCAGCCCCCTGTATGGCTACACCTTC | CASSPLYGYTF | - | TRBJ1-2 | TRBV7-3 | -
TGCGCCAGCAGCCAAGAGCCAGTTTTTTCCTACGAGCAGTACTTC | CASSQEPVFSYEQYF | - | TRBJ2-7 | TRBV4-3 | -
TGTGCCAGCAGCGTAGGCCAGCGGGCCTCCTACGAGCAGTACTTC | CASSVGQRASYEQYF | few | TRBJ2-7 | TRBV9 | -
TGCAGCGAGACACCGGGACGGATGAACACTGAAGCTTTCTTT | CSETPGRMNTEAFF | - | TRBJ1-1 | TRBV29-1 | -
TGTGCCAGCAGCTTGGGGACAGGGATAGGTAGAAGCAATCAGCCCCAGCATTTT | CASSLGTGIGRSNQPQHF | - | TRBJ1-5 | TRBV5-6 | TRBD1
TGTGCCTGGAGGGGGACAGGGAATCAGCCCCAGCATTTT | CAWRGTGNQPQHF | few | TRBJ1-5 | TRBV30 | TRBD1
TGTGCCAGCAGCCCCGGGACGGAGAAGGGCTACACCTTC | CASSPGTEKGYTF | few | TRBJ1-2 | TRBV7-9 | -
TGTGCCAGCAGCTACGACTGGGCTAGCAATCAGCCCCAGCATTTT | CASSYDWASNQPQHF | - | TRBJ1-5 | TRBV7-2 | -
TGTGCCAGCAGTTGGTTGGACCGGAACACCGGGGAGCTGTTTTTT | CASSWLDRNTGELFF | - | TRBJ2-2 | TRBV6-1 | -
TGCGCCAGCAGCTTGGAGGGCAGGGGATGGGAGACCCAGTACTTC | CASSLEGRGWETQYF | - | TRBJ2-5 | TRBV5-1 | -
TGTGCCTGGAGCGCCGGGGGATTAGCAGTCAATGAGCAGTTCTTC | CAWSAGGLAVNEQFF | - | TRBJ2-1 | TRBV30 | -
TGCGCCAGCAGCTTGGGGGTGCCCTACAATGAGCAGTTCTTC | CASSLGVPYNEQFF | - | TRBJ2-1 | TRBV5-1 | -
TGTGCCAGCAGCGCCACCCCGACAGGGCCTAATATGAACACTGAAGCTTTCTTT | CASSATPTGPNMNTEAFF | - | TRBJ1-1 | TRBV7-6 | TRBD1
TGTGCCAGCAGTGACCTCGGGACAGGGAGAATCTATGGCTACACCTTC | CASSDLGTGRIYGYTF | - | TRBJ1-2 | TRBV2 | TRBD1
TGCGCCAGCAGCTTGTTCCTTTCGGCTAGCGGGGGGCCCACAGATACGCAGTATTTT | CASSLFLSASGGPTDTQYF | - | TRBJ2-3 | TRBV5-1 | TRBD2
TGTGCCAGCAGCTTGGGGGACAGGGAAGGTTCACCCCTCCACTTT | CASSLGDREGSPLHF | - | TRBJ1-6 | TRBV5-6 | TRBD1
TGTGCCAGCAGTTTAAAGATGACCGTACTAGCGGGAGGGCACGAGCAGTACTTC | CASSLKMTVLAGGHEQYF | - | TRBJ2-7 | TRBV27 | TRBD2
TGTGCCAGCAGCCCCCCTAGCGGGAGGGCCATGTATTTT | CASSPPSGRAMYF | - | TRBJ2-3 | TRBV5-4 | TRBD2
TGTGCCTGGGCCCAGGGAGTCCTAAGCACTGAAGCTTTCTTT | CAWAQGVLSTEAFF | - | TRBJ1-1 | TRBV30 | -
TGTGCCAGCAGCTTTTGGACAGGGTCTCAGAACACTGAAGCTTTCTTT | CASSFWTGSQNTEAFF | - | TRBJ1-1 | TRBV5-6 | TRBD1
TGTGCCAGCAGCCACCCGGGCGGGGAGCTGTTTTTT | CASSHPGGELFF | - | TRBJ2-2 | TRBV7-2 | -
TGTGCCAGCACCCGGGCGGATGGTCAGCCCCAGCATTTT | CASTRADGQPQHF | - | TRBJ1-5 | TRBV6-1 | -
TGTGCCAGCAGCTTAGGAAGGACAGGGGCTTTGGCCGGGGAGCTGTTTTTT | CASSLGRTGALAGELFF | many | TRBJ2-2 | TRBV11-2 | TRBD1
TGTGCCAGAATCGACTGCGCTAGCCCGACTAGCACAGATACGCAGTATTTT | CARIDCASPTSTDTQYF | few | TRBJ2-3 | TRBV21-1 | -
TGTGCCAGCAGCCCTTCGGGGTCCCCGGGGGAGCTGTTTTTT | CASSPSGSPGELFF | - | TRBJ2-2 | TRBV7-3 | -
TGTGCCAGCAGCCCCGTGCGTTACTATGGCTACACCTTC | CASSPVRYYGYTF | - | TRBJ1-2 | TRBV2 | -
TGTGCCAGCAGTTTCTGGGGGGGAAACAACTATGGCTACACCTTC | CASSFWGGNNYGYTF | - | TRBJ1-2 | TRBV27 | -
TGCAGCGTTGGGGGTCATACAGGGGGCACTGAAGCTTTCTTT | CSVGGHTGGTEAFF | - | TRBJ1-1 | TRBV29-1 | TRBD1
TGTGCCTCCTTTGACGGTAAAAAAAACTCCTACGAGCAGTACTTC | CASFDGKKNSYEQYF | - | TRBJ2-7 | TRBV30 | -
TGTGCCAGCAGCCGACAGGGCTTGAACACCGGGGAGCTGTTTTTT | CASSRQGLNTGELFF | - | TRBJ2-2 | TRBV6-7 | TRBD1
TGCAGCGTGCTGGGACTAGCGGGAGGACAGCAACTCTACGAGCAGTACTTC | CSVLGLAGGQQLYEQYF | - | TRBJ2-7 | TRBV29-1 | TRBD2
TGCGCCAGCAGCGTCGACCTACCGCCCCAGCATTTT | CASSVDLPPQHF | - | TRBJ1-5 | TRBV10-2 | -
TGTGCCTGGAGTGTATTTGGCGGGGAGCAGTACTTC | CAWSVFGGEQYF | - | TRBJ2-7 | TRBV30 | -
TGTGCCAGCAGCTTAAGAGCAGGTGGAGAGACCCAGTACTTC | CASSLRAGGETQYF | - | TRBJ2-5 | TRBV7-2 | -
TGTGCCAGCAGTGATGGAACAGGCACTGAAGCTTTCTTT | CASSDGTGTEAFF | - | TRBJ1-1 | TRBV2 | -
TGCAGCGTTGAAGCCGGGCCCCACTACAATGAGCAGTTCTTC | CSVEAGPHYNEQFF | - | TRBJ2-1 | TRBV29-1 | -
TGTGCCAGCAGCGGAGACCGGACTAGCGGATCCTACGAGCAGTACTTC | CASSGDRTSGSYEQYF | many | TRBJ2-7 | TRBV9 | TRBD2
TGTGCCTGGAGTGAGGGGTTAAGCAATCAGCCCCAGCATTTT | CAWSEGLSNQPQHF | few | TRBJ1-5 | TRBV30 | -